Sequencing of this TCR beta chain was carried out in a study of shared clonotypes between healthy human individuals. Study observations and caveats: Memory subsets generally showed smaller estimated richness than naive subsets did.

The CDR3 runs to 14 residues. The V gene's germline CDR1 is SEHNR and CDR2 FQNEAQ (reference sequence). In the original processing: Filtering of immunoSEQ junctional sequences could not match full-length read filtering. Assay: immunoSEQ multiplex PCR; the TCRdb copy retains only in-frame clones and omits some. V, J and clone size are taken as reported in that table, and D and trimming were inferred from the DNA itself. The sample yields around 2.1 million clones, about 94% seen once. A remark on this clone: Its antigen is not known. At one boundary the junction diverges from the germline segment, which might be a read error.

This sequence was found in a man aged 18 to 29 in good health. The genes are TRBV7-9 and TRBJ1-2; D is possibly TRBD1 (5 bases). Source material: naive CD4+ T cells sorted from blood. Regarding subset: CD45RA+ positively selected. The CDR3 protein is CASSLGRGDYGHTF. The CDR3 DNA reads as TGTGCCAGCAGCTTAGGAAGAGGGGACTATGGCCACACCTTC.